Listed below are T cell receptor beta chains from one sample, sequenced in a study of cytomegalovirus exposure and HLA in healthy donors. TCRdb's table, derived via immunoSEQ multiplex PCR, lists solely in-frame clones and lacks some. The sample lists 65,000 to 80,000 clones, roughly 94% occurring once. Sequencing used PBMCs. The receptors shown here come from a young woman in good health and CMV-seropositive. The CDR3 runs from the conserved cysteine through the conserved F or W. D genes are given only for firm matches. Clone size is shown for a subset of rows, as once, few, many or a class of expanded clone.

j_call d_call v_call clone_size cdr3_aa cdr3_nt
TRBJ1-1 - TRBV6-1 - CTSDFGQMNTEAFF TGTACCAGTGACTTCGGACAAATGAACACTGAAGCTTTCTTT
TRBJ1-3 - TRBV7-9 - CASSSIRGDRTFSGNTIYF TGTGCCAGCAGTTCCATCCGCGGCGACAGAACCTTCTCTGGAAACACCATATATTTT
TRBJ2-7 - TRBV5-1 - CASSLTGYEQYF TGCGCCAGCAGCTTGACAGGGTACGAGCAGTACTTC
TRBJ2-7 TRBD2 TRBV7-9 once CASSLRGGGVTYEQYF TGTGCCAGCAGCTTAAGAGGCGGGGGTGTAACCTACGAGCAGTACTTC
TRBJ2-5 TRBD1 TRBV18 - CASSPPSTGVTQYF TGTGCCAGCTCACCACCCTCGACAGGGGTGACCCAGTACTTC
TRBJ2-7 TRBD1 TRBV28 - CASSFSQGEYEQYF TGTGCCAGCAGTTTCTCACAGGGGGAGTACGAGCAGTACTTC
TRBJ1-6 - TRBV9 once CASSGSRESPLHF TGTGCCAGCAGCGGGTCGCGGGAATCACCCCTCCACTTT
TRBJ2-5 - TRBV6-1 - CASSRAGDQETQYF TGTGCCAGCAGTCGGGCAGGGGACCAAGAGACCCAGTACTTC
TRBJ2-1 TRBD1 TRBV5-5 - CASSINRGVEQFF TGTGCCAGCAGCATTAACAGGGGCGTTGAGCAGTTCTTC
TRBJ2-2 - TRBV19 - CASRAGYPSGELFF TGTGCCAGCCGAGCAGGGTATCCTTCCGGGGAGCTGTTTTTT
TRBJ2-3 - TRBV11-2 - CASERTADTQYF TGTGCCAGCGAACGGACAGCAGATACGCAGTATTTT
TRBJ2-2 - TRBV19 - CASSIDRGVAGELFF TGTGCCAGTAGTATAGATCGCGGCGTGGCCGGGGAGCTGTTTTTT
TRBJ2-5 TRBD2 TRBV2 - CASSEGASGGVYQETQYF TGTGCCAGCAGTGAAGGGGCTAGCGGGGGGGTCTACCAAGAGACCCAGTACTTC
TRBJ1-1 - TRBV5-1 - CASSLAGAVNTEAFF TGCGCCAGCAGCTTGGCAGGGGCCGTGAACACTGAAGCTTTCTTT
TRBJ1-1 - TRBV7-9 - CASSLGEVTEAFF TGTGCCAGCAGCTTAGGCGAGGTCACTGAAGCTTTCTTT
TRBJ1-5 TRBD1 TRBV19 - CASSIRTGHQPQHF TGTGCCAGTAGTATTCGGACAGGTCATCAGCCCCAGCATTTT
TRBJ1-2 TRBD1 TRBV7-9 - CASSSDRAFYGYTF TGTGCCAGCAGCTCCGACAGGGCGTTTTATGGCTACACCTTC
TRBJ2-3 - TRBV25-1 - CASLRGGDTQYF TGTGCCAGTCTGAGGGGAGGAGATACGCAGTATTTT
TRBJ2-7 TRBD1 TRBV7-2 few CASSWTGGSYYEQYF TGTGCCAGCAGCTGGACAGGGGGATCATACTACGAGCAGTACTTC
TRBJ1-2 - TRBV27 - CASSPFPSEGVYGYTF TGTGCCAGCAGCCCTTTCCCCTCAGAAGGGGTGTATGGCTACACCTTC
TRBJ1-3 - TRBV14 - CASSQYSGPGNTIYF TGTGCCAGCAGCCAATACTCAGGCCCTGGAAACACCATATATTTT
TRBJ2-5 TRBD1 TRBV9 - CASSAGTGVQETQYF TGTGCCAGCAGCGCTGGGACAGGGGTCCAAGAGACCCAGTACTTC
TRBJ1-1 - TRBV18 - CASSPPTAGRGNTEAFF TGTGCCAGCTCACCACCGACGGCAGGTAGGGGGAACACTGAAGCTTTCTTT
TRBJ1-5 - TRBV30 - CAWSLGGRYQPQHF TGTGCCTGGAGCTTGGGGGGGCGGTATCAGCCCCAGCATTTT
TRBJ1-1 TRBD1 TRBV28 - CASTPWGGQGGREAFF TGTGCCAGCACCCCGTGGGGGGGACAGGGGGGAAGAGAAGCTTTCTTT
TRBJ1-4 - TRBV18 - CASSPLADEKLFF TGTGCCAGCTCACCATTAGCTGATGAAAAACTGTTTTTT
TRBJ2-2 TRBD2 TRBV11-2 - CASSTGIPGGTGELFF TGTGCCAGCAGTACAGGCATCCCGGGGGGCACCGGGGAGCTGTTTTTT
TRBJ1-5 TRBD1 TRBV19 once CASSIADRGRLSNQPQHF TGTGCCAGTAGTATAGCGGACAGGGGGCGGCTAAGCAATCAGCCCCAGCATTTT
TRBJ1-2 - TRBV28 - CASSRYNEGTYGYTF TGTGCCAGCAGCCGATACAACGAGGGCACCTATGGCTACACCTTC
TRBJ2-3 TRBD2 TRBV10-3 - CAISESAGRVPTDTQYF TGTGCCATCAGTGAGTCTGCGGGGAGGGTACCCACAGATACGCAGTATTTT
TRBJ2-5 TRBD1 TRBV7-9 - CASSLPDRGHQETQYF TGTGCCAGCAGCTTGCCGGACAGGGGACATCAAGAGACCCAGTACTTC
TRBJ1-4 - TRBV4-2 - CASSQDSRYGEKLFF TGTGCCAGCAGCCAAGATTCCAGGTATGGTGAAAAACTGTTTTTT
TRBJ2-3 TRBD2 TRBV7-2 - CASRTQRGADTQYF TGTGCCAGCAGGACTCAGCGGGGGGCGGATACGCAGTATTTT
TRBJ2-3 - TRBV7-8 - CASSLALPQTDTQYF TGTGCCAGCAGCTTAGCGCTCCCCCAGACAGATACGCAGTATTTT
TRBJ1-3 - TRBV30 - CAWSNPTLGAGNTIYF TGTGCCTGGAGTAACCCGACTCTAGGCGCTGGAAACACCATATATTTT
TRBJ1-2 TRBD1 TRBV11-1 - CANTGTGCGYYGYTF TGTGCCAATACCGGGACAGGCTGTGGATACTATGGCTACACCTTC
TRBJ2-7 - TRBV6-6 once CASSFPSIKEQYF TGTGCCAGCAGTTTCCCAAGCATTAAGGAGCAGTACTTC
TRBJ2-7 TRBD2 TRBV13 - CASSPGTSGSYEQYF TGTGCCAGCAGCCCCGGGACTAGCGGCTCCTACGAGCAGTACTTC
TRBJ2-4 - TRBV27 - CASSSPSLPGRNIQYF TGTGCCAGCAGTTCACCCTCTCTACCGGGAAGGAACATTCAGTACTTC
TRBJ2-7 - TRBV6-6 - CASRLDFYEQYF TGTGCCAGCAGACTCGACTTCTACGAGCAGTACTTC
TRBJ2-7 TRBD2 TRBV5-1 - CASSLTSGSTYEQYF TGCGCCAGCAGCTTAACTAGCGGGTCGACCTACGAGCAGTACTTC
TRBJ1-5 - TRBV6-1 - CASSESSGYGNQPQHF TGTGCCAGCAGTGAATCGTCGGGGTATGGCAATCAGCCCCAGCATTTT
TRBJ2-1 TRBD2 TRBV9 once CASSPSGGSYNEQFF TGTGCCAGCAGCCCCTCGGGGGGGTCCTACAATGAGCAGTTCTTC
TRBJ1-2 TRBD1 TRBV2 - CASSGDSYGYTF TGTGCCAGCAGTGGGGACAGCTATGGCTACACCTTC
TRBJ1-5 - TRBV19 - CASSMVGSHSNQPQHF TGTGCCAGTAGTATGGTGGGCAGTCATAGCAATCAGCCCCAGCATTTT
TRBJ2-7 TRBD1 TRBV6-5 - CASSRTGGEQYF TGTGCCAGCAGTCGAACAGGGGGCGAGCAGTACTTC
TRBJ2-7 - TRBV4-3 - CASSQDRGSYEQYF TGCGCCAGCAGCCAAGACAGGGGCTCCTACGAGCAGTACTTC
TRBJ2-1 - TRBV28 - CATAEIYEQFF TGTGCTACAGCAGAGATCTATGAGCAGTTCTTC
TRBJ1-1 - TRBV11-2 - CASTNPWRSPRNTEAFF TGTGCCAGCACCAACCCATGGAGGTCCCCTCGAAACACTGAAGCTTTCTTT
TRBJ2-2 - TRBV28 - CASSPPLGRANTGELFF TGTGCCAGCAGTCCCCCACTAGGCCGAGCGAACACCGGGGAGCTGTTTTTT
TRBJ1-2 TRBD1 TRBV5-6 - CASSPTRTGTHPLNYGYTF TGTGCCAGCAGCCCCACCCGGACAGGGACCCACCCATTGAACTATGGCTACACCTTC